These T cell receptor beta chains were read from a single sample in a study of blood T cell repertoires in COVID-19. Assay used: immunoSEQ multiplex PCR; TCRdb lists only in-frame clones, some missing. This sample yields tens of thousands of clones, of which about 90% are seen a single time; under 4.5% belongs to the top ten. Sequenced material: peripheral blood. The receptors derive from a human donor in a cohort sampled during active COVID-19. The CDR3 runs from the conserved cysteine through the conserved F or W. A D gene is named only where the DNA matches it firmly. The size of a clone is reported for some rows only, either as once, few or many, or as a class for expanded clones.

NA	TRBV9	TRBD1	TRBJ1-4	TGTGCCAGCAGCGTAGATCAGACAGGGCCTAATGAAAAACTGTTTTTT	CASSVDQTGPNEKLFF
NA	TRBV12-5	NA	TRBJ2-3	TGTGCTAGTGGAACCGGGATTTATACGCAGTATTTT	CASGTGIYTQYF
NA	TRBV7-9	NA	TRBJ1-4	TGTGCCAGCAGCTTAGGCGCAGCGTCAACTAATGAAAAACTGTTTTTT	CASSLGAASTNEKLFF
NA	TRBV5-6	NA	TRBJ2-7	TGTGCCAGCAGCTTGGGGGTTGGGAGAGGCGTCTACGAGCAGTACTTC	CASSLGVGRGVYEQYF
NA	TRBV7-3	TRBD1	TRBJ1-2	TGTGCCAGCAGCGCCCGCCCGGGACAGGGGGCGGAGGGCTACACCTTC	CASSARPGQGAEGYTF
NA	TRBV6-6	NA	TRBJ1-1	TGTGCCAGCAGTTACTCGAAAGTACAGATACCTGAAGCTTTCTTT	CASSYSKVQIPEAFF
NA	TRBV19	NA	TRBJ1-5	TGTGCCAGTAGTAACCCCGACAGGACCTTCAATCAGCCCCAGCATTTT	CASSNPDRTFNQPQHF
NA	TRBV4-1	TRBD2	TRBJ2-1	TGCGCCAGCAGCCCGGGGGGTTTCTCCTACAATGAGCAGTTCTTC	CASSPGGFSYNEQFF
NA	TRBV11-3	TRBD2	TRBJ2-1	TGTGCCAGCAGCCAAAGGTTGGGCGGGAGCGGAAATGAGCAGTTCTTC	CASSQRLGGSGNEQFF
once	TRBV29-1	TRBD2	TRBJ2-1	TGCAGCGTTGCGGCTAGCGGATACCCGAGCTCCTACAATGAGCAGTTCTTC	CSVAASGYPSSYNEQFF
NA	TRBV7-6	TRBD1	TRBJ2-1	TGTGCCAGCAGCTTAGCCGCAGCAGGGGGCAATGAGCAGTTCTTC	CASSLAAAGGNEQFF
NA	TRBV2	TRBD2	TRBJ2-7	TGTGCCAGCACCCGAAGCGGACTAGCGACCTACGAGCAGTACTTC	CASTRSGLATYEQYF
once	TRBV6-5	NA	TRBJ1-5	TGTGCCAGCAGTTCCGGGACTGGGTTTATGCCCCAGCATTTT	CASSSGTGFMPQHF
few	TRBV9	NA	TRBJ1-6	TGTGCCAGCAGCGTGGGTTGGCAGGGCAATTCACCCCTCCACTTT	CASSVGWQGNSPLHF
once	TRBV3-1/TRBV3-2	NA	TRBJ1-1	TGTGCCAGCAGCCAGCATTCGGGGAACACTGAAGCTTTCTTT	CASSQHSGNTEAFF
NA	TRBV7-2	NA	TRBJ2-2	TGTGCCAGCAGTACTGGGGCGGGGCGGGCCACCGGGGAGCTGTTTTTT	CASSTGAGRATGELFF
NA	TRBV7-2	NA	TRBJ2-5	TGTGCCAGCAGCTTAAGTCGACTAGGTTGGGAGACCCAGTACTTC	CASSLSRLGWETQYF
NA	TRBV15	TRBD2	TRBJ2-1	TGTGCCACCAGCAGGGCGGGAGAATACAATGAGCAGTTCTTC	CATSRAGEYNEQFF
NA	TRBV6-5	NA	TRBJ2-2	TGTGCCAGCAGAATTAAACTAGGTCCCGGGGAGCTGTTTTTT	CASRIKLGPGELFF
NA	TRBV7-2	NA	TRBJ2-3	TGTGCCAGCAGCACCCTTGGTGGGGCCCCTTCGGTAGATACGCAGTATTTT	CASSTLGGAPSVDTQYF
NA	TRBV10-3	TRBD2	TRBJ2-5	TGTGCCATCAGTGAGACGTCTAGCGGGAACCAAGAGACCCAGTACTTC	CAISETSSGNQETQYF
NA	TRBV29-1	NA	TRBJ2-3	TGCAGCGCCCCAGGTGCAGATACGCAGTATTTT	CSAPGADTQYF
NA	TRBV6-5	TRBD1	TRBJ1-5	TGTGCCAGCAGCCAGGGGGGAGCTCAGCCCCAGCATTTT	CASSQGGAQPQHF
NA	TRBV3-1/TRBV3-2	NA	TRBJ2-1	TGTGCCAGCAGCCAAGCCGGGAATCTCGTCAATGAGCAGTTCTTC	CASSQAGNLVNEQFF
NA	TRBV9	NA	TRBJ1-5	TGTGCCAGCAGCGTAGCTGCCGGTCGCAATCAGCCCCAGCATTTT	CASSVAAGRNQPQHF
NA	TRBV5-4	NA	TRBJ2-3	TGTGCCAGCAGCTTGGATCGACTACATACGCAGTATTTT	CASSLDRLHTQYF
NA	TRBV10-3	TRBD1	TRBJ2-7	TGTGCCACCGGGACAGATTACGAGCAGTACTTC	CATGTDYEQYF
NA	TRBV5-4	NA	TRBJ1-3	TGTGCCAGCAGCTTGAGGACAGAAGGAAACACCATATATTTT	CASSLRTEGNTIYF
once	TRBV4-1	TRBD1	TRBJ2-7	TGCGCCAGCAGCCAAGGGACAGGAAAGAAGGTAGACGAGCAGTACTTC	CASSQGTGKKVDEQYF
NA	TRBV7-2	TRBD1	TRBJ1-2	TGTGCCAGCAGCTTACAGGGGGCGTTTGGCTACACCTTC	CASSLQGAFGYTF
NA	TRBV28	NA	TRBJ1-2	TGTGCCAGCAGTTTCAATGACAGAAACGGCTACACCTTC	CASSFNDRNGYTF
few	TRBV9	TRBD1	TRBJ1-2	TGTGCCAGCAGCGAGAGGGGACAGGGGGGTTCCTATGGCTACACCTTC	CASSERGQGGSYGYTF
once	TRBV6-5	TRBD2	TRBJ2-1	TGTGCCAGCGAACCGGCGGGAGAACCCAATGAGCAGTTCTTC	CASEPAGEPNEQFF
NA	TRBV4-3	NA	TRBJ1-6	TGCGCCAGCAGCCAAGATATGGGGGGACGGAATTCACCCCTCCACTTT	CASSQDMGGRNSPLHF
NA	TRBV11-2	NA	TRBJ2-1	TGTGCCAGCAGCTCGGCGCAGATACTACCATTCTTC	CASSSAQILPFF
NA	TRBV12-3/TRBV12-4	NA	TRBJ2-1	TGTGCCAGCAGTCTCGGGATACACAATGAGCAGTTCTTC	CASSLGIHNEQFF
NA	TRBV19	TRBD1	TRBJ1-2	TGTGCCAGTACTCTGACAGGGGGTCCGGTTGGCTACACCTTC	CASTLTGGPVGYTF
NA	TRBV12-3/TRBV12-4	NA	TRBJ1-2	TGTGCCAGCAGTTTTTCCTTATATGGCTACACCTTC	CASSFSLYGYTF
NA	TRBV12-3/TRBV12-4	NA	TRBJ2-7	TGTGCCAGCAGCTCCGACTCCGGGAACGAGCAGTACTTC	CASSSDSGNEQYF
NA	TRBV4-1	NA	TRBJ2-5	TGCGCCAGCAGCCGCCTCTCCGGGGAGACCCAGTACTTC	CASSRLSGETQYF
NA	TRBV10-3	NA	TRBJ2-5	TGTGCCATCAAAGGGGGTGAAGAGACCCAGTACTTC	CAIKGGEETQYF
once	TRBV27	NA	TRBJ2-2	TGTGCCAGCAGTTTACGGGACGGGGAGCTGTTTTTT	CASSLRDGELFF
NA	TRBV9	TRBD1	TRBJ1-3	TGTGCCAGCACCGGCCCCGCAGGGGGTTACGGAAACACCATATATTTT	CASTGPAGGYGNTIYF